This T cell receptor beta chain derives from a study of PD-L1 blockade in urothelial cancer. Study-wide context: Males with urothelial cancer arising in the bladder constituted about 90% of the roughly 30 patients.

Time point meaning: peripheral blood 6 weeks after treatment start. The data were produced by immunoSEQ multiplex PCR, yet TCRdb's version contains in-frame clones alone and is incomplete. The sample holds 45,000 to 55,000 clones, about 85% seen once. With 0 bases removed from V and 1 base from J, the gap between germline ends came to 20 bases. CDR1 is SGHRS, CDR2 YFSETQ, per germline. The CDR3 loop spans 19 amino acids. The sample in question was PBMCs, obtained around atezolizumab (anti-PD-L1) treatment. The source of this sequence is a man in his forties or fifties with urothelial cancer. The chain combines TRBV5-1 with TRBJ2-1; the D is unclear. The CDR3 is CASSLVQTSSRESYNEQFF. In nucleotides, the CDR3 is TGCGCCAGCAGCTTGGTGCAGACCAGTAGCAGAGAATCCTACAATGAGCAGTTCTTC. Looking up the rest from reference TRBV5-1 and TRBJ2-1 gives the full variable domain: KAGVTQTPRYLIKTRGQQVTLSCSPISGHRSVSWYQQTPGQGLQFLFEYFSETQRNKGNFPGRFSGRQFSNSRSEMNVSTLELGDSALYLCASSLVQTSSRESYNEQFFGPGTRLTVL.